What follows describes a single T cell receptor (beta chain). This table comes from immunoSEQ multiplex PCR, and its TCRdb copy is limited to in-frame clones, with some not included. The table records fewer than 350,000 clones, under 95% of them present only once. The data originate from a study of blood T cell repertoires in COVID-19. Looking at the study overall: Both acute and convalescent COVID-19 samples were obtained from the United States, Italy and Spain.

Per the germline V gene, CDR1 is SGDLS and CDR2 is YYNGEE. V was cut by 6 bases and J by 1 base, with 13 bases left in between. The CDR3 length is 14 residues. Exposed enrollees had met someone with a PCR-confirmed or clinician-diagnosed COVID-19 case at some point within the 2 weeks before study entry. Input material: PBMCs or T cells enriched from blood (not recorded which). This chain joins TRBV9 and TRBJ1-1; D not certain. The sequence was collected from a man aged 35 to 55 who had been exposed to COVID-19. In DNA form, the CDR3 reads TGTGCCAGCACCACTCTACCAGGGAACACTGAAGCTTTCTTT. It translates to CASTTLPGNTEAFF. Drawing the rest from reference TRBV9 and TRBJ1-1, the complete variable domain is DSGVTQTPKHLITATGQRVTLRCSPRSGDLSVYWYQQSLDQGLQFLIQYYNGEERAKGNILERFSAQQFPDLHSELNLSSLELGDSALYFCASTTLPGNTEAFFGQGTRLTVV.